This T cell receptor beta chain was observed in a study of cytomegalovirus exposure and HLA in healthy donors. Study-level points and caveats: In a later analysis, V- and J-gene trimming of beta chains associated with a DCLRE1C missense variant, replicated independently. The study flagged roughly 160 TCR beta chains as cytomegalovirus-associated. Within an earlier analysis, most TCR beta V segments proved productive either about 90% or about 30% of the time.

Vbeta (60) and Jbeta (13) primers were used in the PCR. The data were produced by immunoSEQ multiplex PCR, yet TCRdb's version contains in-frame clones alone and is incomplete. Among fewer than 150,000 clones listed, 75% to 80% were seen once. The V gene's germline CDR1 is LNHDA and CDR2 SQIVND (reference sequence). The CDR3 totals 16 residues. V dropped 0 bases and J dropped 0 bases, with 11 bases sitting between them. In its sample, this clone was seen a few times. Antigen specificity is unknown. Sequenced material: PBMCs. This sequence originates from a man between 18 and 29 years old in good health and CMV-seronegative. The gene calls are TRBV19 and TRBJ1-1; the D gene is possibly TRBD1 (6 bases). CDR3 in amino acids: CASSIDRGAVNTEAFF. CDR3 coding DNA: TGTGCCAGTAGTATAGACAGGGGTGCTGTGAACACTGAAGCTTTCTTT.